The rows below give T cell receptor beta chains drawn from one sample of a study of neoadjuvant anti-PD-1 for oral cavity cancer. Generated by immunoSEQ multiplex PCR, the TCRdb table keeps only in-frame clones and is missing some. The data contain roughly 36,000 clones, 30% to 40% of them singletons. Here the sequenced sample was tumor tissue, taken after nivolumab (anti-PD-1) treatment. The source is a person aged 35-80 years with oral cavity squamous cell carcinoma. CDR3s include the opening cysteine and the closing phenylalanine or tryptophan. The D gene is left open where the match is weak. Some rows have no size entry. The others give once, few or many, or a class for an expanded clone.

v_gene	abundance	d_gene	j_gene	CDR3aa
TRBV25-1	many	-	TRBJ2-3	CASSVLGKTDTQYF
TRBV18	-	TRBD1	TRBJ1-1	CASSGGTGGKAFF
TRBV28	many	TRBD1	TRBJ2-2	CACSLTGQGTGELFF
TRBV5-6	few	-	TRBJ1-1	CASSPVGAMNTEAFF
TRBV27	many	-	TRBJ2-5	CASSLGETQYF
TRBV6-5	-	-	TRBJ2-7	CASSQDPYEQYF
TRBV4-2	-	-	TRBJ2-1	CASSSGGALGSGNEQFF
TRBV6-5	few	-	TRBJ2-7	CASSYSRGGGYEQYF
TRBV9	-	-	TRBJ2-3	CASSLVPSADTQYF
TRBV7-8	-	TRBD2	TRBJ2-5	CASSFVGLARQETQYF
TRBV11-2	-	-	TRBJ1-1	CASSLEADNTEAFF
TRBV28	-	-	TRBJ2-5	CASSTPTGSTETQYF
TRBV11-1	-	TRBD1	TRBJ1-2	CASSFEQGTYGYTF
TRBV5-8	many	TRBD2	TRBJ2-5	CASSPGLAGQETQYF
TRBV11-2	few	-	TRBJ2-7	CASAVPGDYEQYF
TRBV12-5	few	TRBD1	TRBJ2-5	CASGKTGMETQYF
TRBV13	few	-	TRBJ2-5	CASSLPQETQYF
TRBV4-1	-	TRBD2	TRBJ2-1	CASSQDSGVYEQFF
TRBV10-3	-	TRBD1	TRBJ1-2	CAISTLQGARGYTF
TRBV28	few	TRBD2	TRBJ2-7	CASRSSGSGYEQYF
TRBV6-1	-	-	TRBJ1-4	CASSEVGQGINEKLFF
TRBV7-9	-	-	TRBJ1-2	CASSKAGGEGNYGYTF
TRBV29-1	many	TRBD1	TRBJ2-3	CSVKEPGQGTRGTDTQYF
TRBV5-6	few	TRBD1	TRBJ1-2	CASSTGQARYGYTF
TRBV4-1	-	-	TRBJ2-7	CASSRTGTASYEQYF
TRBV7-9	once	TRBD1	TRBJ1-5	CASSLGTGGSYSNQPQHF
TRBV18	few	-	TRBJ2-7	CASSPSRVNSYEQYF
TRBV19	-	-	TRBJ2-5	CASSIEGLETQYF
TRBV7-9	few	-	TRBJ1-2	CASSWGDGNYGYTF
TRBV5-1	-	-	TRBJ2-7	CASSLEGGGIYEQYF
TRBV28	-	TRBD1	TRBJ1-4	CASSSGTAYTTNEKLFF
TRBV30	-	TRBD2	TRBJ2-7	CAWSAERGSYEQYF
TRBV7-9	-	-	TRBJ2-7	CASSLTGTAGASEQYF
TRBV4-1	-	-	TRBJ1-5	CASSQAGFNQPQHF
TRBV5-3	-	TRBD1	TRBJ1-6	CARSGNSGGAERSPLHF
TRBV5-1	many	TRBD1	TRBJ1-4	CASSLEDRGSEKLFF
TRBV7-9	many	-	TRBJ1-2	CASSLSGARNYGYTF
TRBV5-1	few	-	TRBJ1-4	CASSLGNEKLFF
TRBV27	few	TRBD1	TRBJ1-2	CASRGQEPNNYGYTF
TRBV5-6	-	-	TRBJ2-4	CASSLGTKAKNIQYF
TRBV15	few	TRBD2	TRBJ2-3	CATSRGAGGHQDTQYF
TRBV19	few	-	TRBJ1-1	CASSIGGSPGAFF
TRBV7-9	few	TRBD1	TRBJ2-1	CASSPGQGSSYNEQFF
TRBV11-1	few	-	TRBJ2-7	CASSFVQQGDEQYF
TRBV19	-	-	TRBJ1-1	CASSIIGDGSIEAFF
TRBV28	-	TRBD2	TRBJ2-7	CASRMTSGRAGEQYF
TRBV6-5	-	TRBD1	TRBJ2-7	CASSYSLTGGYEQYF
TRBV6-1	-	-	TRBJ1-4	CASSVLGATNEKLFF
TRBV5-6	many	TRBD1	TRBJ1-1	CASSLAGTGPNTEAFF
TRBV9	few	-	TRBJ1-6	CASSVGVTDQFSPLHF
TRBV7-3	-	-	TRBJ2-7	CASSLDGTTGSYEQYF
TRBV7-2	-	-	TRBJ1-2	CASSLRTVVRGYTF
TRBV5-1	-	-	TRBJ1-1	CASSLGTPEAFF
TRBV21-1	-	-	TRBJ1-1	CASSNGLTGAWIPEAFF